A single sample gave rise to the 10 T cell receptor beta chains below, sequenced in a study of identical twins. MiXCR, applied by TCRdb to the 5' RACE reads, yields one record per CDR3 protein. The table includes some 1,700,000 distinct CDR3 sequences, less than 35% detected once. Specimen: cord blood. Every receptor here comes from a newborn girl in good health.

This clonotype was observed once. A much larger clone sits a single nucleotide away, making a read error possible. The rearrangement links TRBV10-3 to TRBJ1-5; the D gene is possibly TRBD1 (5 bases). Looked up from germline, CDR1 is ENHRY and CDR2 is SYGVKD. The V end was cut by 8 bases, the J end by 1 base, with 15 bases between. The CDR3 is 15 amino acids. Written as DNA, the CDR3 is TGTGCCATCGAGGCTTCGACAGTGAGCAATCAGCCCCAGCATTTT. Residues: CAIEASTVSNQPQHF.

This clonotype was observed a handful of times. The rearrangement joins TRBV29-1 to TRBJ1-6, with D possibly TRBD1 on 5 matching bases. From germline, CDR1 is SQVTM and CDR2 ANQGSEA. This CDR3 contains 12 residues. CDR3: CGAGLNNSPLHF. The CDR3 nucleotides read TGCGGGGCGGGCCTGAATAATTCACCCCTCCACTTT.

The sample holds a few counts of this clonotype. V usage is TRBV2 and J usage is TRBJ2-3, with 7 bases aligning to TRBD2. The V and J ends lost 2 bases and 4 bases, in that order; junction bases with no gene match: 3. The CDR3 runs 14 residues. Germline-derived CDR1 and CDR2 are SNHLY and FYNNEI. The CDR3 DNA follows: TGTGCCAGCAGTGAACGGGGGGTCTCAGATACGCAGTATTTT. Translation gives CASSERGVSDTQYF. Full variable domain (rest looked up from reference TRBV2 and TRBJ2-3): EPEVTQTPSHQVTQMGQEVILRCVPISNHLYFYWYRQILGQKVEFLVSFYNNEISEKSEIFDDQFSVERPDGSNFTLKIRSTKLEDSAMYFCASSERGVSDTQYFGPGTRLTVL.

The CDR3 region has the DNA TGTGCCAGCAGCCAGGGACAGGGGTACTATGGCTACACCTTC. Translated, it gives CASSQGQGYYGYTF. The chain is built from TRBV7-9 and TRBJ1-2; 10 nucleotides line up with TRBD1. Trimming cost V 5 bases and J 3 bases; bases outside gene matches: 3. In germline, CDR1 is SEHNR, CDR2 FQNEAQ (reference sequence). The CDR3 has 14 amino acids. The full variable domain, completed using reference TRBV7-9 and TRBJ1-2, is DTGVSQNPRHKITKRGQNVTFRCDPISEHNRLYWYRQTLGQGPEFLTYFQNEAQLEKSRLLSDRFSAERPKGSFSTLEIQRTEQGDSAMYLCASSQGQGYYGYTFGSGTRLTVV.

The genes are TRBV3-1 and TRBJ2-3, with D perhaps being TRBD1 or TRBD2 (5 bases each). The germline gives CDR1 LGHDT, CDR2 YNNKEL (reference sequence). Trimming pared 2 bases from V and 4 bases from J, leaving 22 bases between. The CDR3 loop spans 18 amino acids. CDR3 DNA: TGTGCCAGCAGCCAATTCCCGGGACCCGAGGGGATCCCAGATACGCAGTATTTT. Translated, it gives CASSQFPGPEGIPDTQYF.

This clonotype was found a few times. The chain combines TRBV21-1 with TRBJ1-2. TRBV21-1 is recorded as a pseudogene. The CDR3 has 15 residues. The CDR3 DNA reads TGTGCCAGCAGCAAAGAGTCCCAGGGGTACTATGGCTACACCTTC. It specifies CASSKESQGYYGYTF.

The rearrangement joins TRBV20-1 to TRBJ2-1; D is tentatively TRBD1 or TRBD2 (5 bases each). The DNA matches TRBJ2-7 better at its end, which makes the J call doubtful. The CDR3 loop spans 16 amino acids. From germline, CDR1 is DFQATT and CDR2 SNEGSKA (reference sequence). CDR3 in amino acids: CSARDRGVSSYNEQYF. The CDR3 DNA reads TGCAGTGCTAGAGACCGAGGGGTCAGCTCCTACAATGAGCAGTACTTC.

This clonotype has a handful of counts. The chain joins TRBV20-1 to TRBJ2-1, with 7 bases matching TRBD2. The ends lost 3 bases at V and 4 bases at J; junction bases unmatched: 15. The CDR3 is 17 residues long. Germline V gene lookup returns CDR1 DFQATT and CDR2 SNEGSKA (reference sequence). The CDR3 sequence is CSARGGTESRTYNEQFF. CDR3 coding DNA: TGCAGTGCTAGGGGAGGGACCGAGAGCCGGACATACAATGAGCAGTTCTTC.

This clonotype came up a few times. V gene TRBV2 combines with J gene TRBJ2-7; D gene unclear. The germline V gene encodes CDR1 SNHLY and CDR2 FYNNEI. V was pared by 7 bases and J by 4 bases, with 17 bases between. The CDR3 consists of 14 residues. Here the CDR3 reads CASTFFGRGYEQYF. DNA of the CDR3: TGTGCCAGCACTTTTTTTGGGCGAGGTTACGAGCAGTACTTC.

This clonotype was picked up a small number of times. The chain combines TRBV11-2 with TRBJ1-2; TRBD1 matches at 8 bases. CDR1 is SGHAT and CDR2 is FQNNGV in the germline V gene. The CDR3 loop spans 15 amino acids. Trimming took 0 bases from V and 8 from J; bases not matched to a gene: 8. As DNA, the CDR3 is TGTGCCAGCAGCTTAGAGACAGGGGTGGTTTACGGCTACACCTTC. Translating gives CASSLETGVVYGYTF.